The rows below give T cell receptor beta chains drawn from one sample of a study of blood T cell repertoires in COVID-19. The assay was immunoSEQ multiplex PCR, and TCRdb's table has in-frame clones only and misses some. The sample yields approximately 210,000 clones, around 88% seen once. The sequenced material came from PBMCs or T cells enriched from blood (not recorded which). Receptors were obtained from a woman aged 45-60 years with acute COVID-19. Each CDR3 is given with its conserved first and last residue. D genes are given only for firm matches. Rows give clone size only sometimes, using once, few, many, or a class for an expanded clone.

>TRBV5-1|.|TRBJ2-5|.
TGCGCCAGCAGCCGGGACACCAGTCAAGAGACCCAGTACTTC
CASSRDTSQETQYF
>TRBV5-4|.|TRBJ2-2|.
TGTGCCAGCAGCCCCGGGACAACGAACACCGGGGAGCTGTTTTTT
CASSPGTTNTGELFF
>TRBV3-1/TRBV3-2|.|TRBJ2-3|TRBD2
TGTGCCAGCAGCCCATGGACTAGCGGGAGCCCAGATACGCAGTATTTT
CASSPWTSGSPDTQYF
>TRBV27|once|TRBJ2-7|TRBD2
TGTGCCAGCAGTTTATCCGGACTAGCGGGGTACTACGAGCAGTACTTC
CASSLSGLAGYYEQYF
>TRBV28|.|TRBJ2-7|TRBD1
TGTGCCAGCAGGATCGGACAGGGAGGATACGAGCAGTACTTC
CASRIGQGGYEQYF
>TRBV4-3|.|TRBJ2-7|TRBD2
TGCGCCAGCAGCCCGACTAGCGGAGCTACCTACGAGCAGTACTTC
CASSPTSGATYEQYF
>TRBV6-5|.|TRBJ2-7|TRBD2
TGTGCCAGCACTCTAGCGGGAGACGAGCAGTACTTC
CASTLAGDEQYF
>TRBV4-1|once|TRBJ2-7|.
TGCGCCAGCAGCCAGGCCCCGGGACTCCTAAACCACGAGCAGTACTTC
CASSQAPGLLNHEQYF
>TRBV19|.|TRBJ2-5|TRBD1
TGTGCCAGTAGGCCTGGACAGGGACAGACCCAGTACTTC
CASRPGQGQTQYF
>TRBV24-1|.|TRBJ2-1|TRBD2
TGTGCCACCAGTGCTTCACTAGCGAACAATGAGCAGTTCTTC
CATSASLANNEQFF
>TRBV23-1|.|TRBJ2-1|.
TGCGCCAGCAGTCAATTGAGAGGGGGTTCCTACAATGAGCAGTTCTTC
CASSQLRGGSYNEQFF
>TRBV24-1|.|TRBJ1-1|TRBD1
TGTGCCACCAGTACAGGGGGGGAGACTGAAGCTTTCTTT
CATSTGGETEAFF
>TRBV6-4|.|TRBJ2-7|.
TGTGCCAGCTCCTGGCTAGACGGCTACGAGCAGTACTTC
CASSWLDGYEQYF
>TRBV5-3|.|TRBJ2-2|TRBD2
TGTGCCAGAAGCTACCGGACTAGCGGCCCAGGAGGGGAGCTGTTTTTT
CARSYRTSGPGGELFF
>TRBV28|.|TRBJ1-1|TRBD1
TGTGCCAGCCCCGGACAGGGCAACACTGAAGCTTTCTTT
CASPGQGNTEAFF
>TRBV29-1|once|TRBJ1-2|.
TGCAGCACCCAGGGCGCTAACTATGGCTACACCTTC
CSTQGANYGYTF
>TRBV30|few|TRBJ2-7|.
TGTGCCTGGAGTTCTAACTCTGCCGGGGTAGTGGAGGACGAGCAGTACTTC
CAWSSNSAGVVEDEQYF
>TRBV5-1|.|TRBJ1-2|TRBD1
TGCGCCAGCAGCTCAATCCGACAGGGTGAGGGTGGCTACACCTTC
CASSSIRQGEGGYTF
>TRBV2|.|TRBJ2-7|TRBD1
TGTGCCACCCGAGAAGGGACAGGGGATCACGAGCAGTACTTC
CATREGTGDHEQYF
>TRBV9|.|TRBJ2-1|TRBD2
TGTGCCAGCAGCGAGGAGGGACTAGCGGGAGAGCAGTTCTTC
CASSEEGLAGEQFF
>TRBV27|.|TRBJ2-2|.
TGTGCCAGCAGTTATCTTAGCCCTGCCGGGGAGCTGTTTTTT
CASSYLSPAGELFF
>TRBV11-2|.|TRBJ1-2|TRBD1
TGTGCCAGCAGCATAACAGACAGGGACTATGGCTACACCTTC
CASSITDRDYGYTF
>TRBV5-1|.|TRBJ2-1|.
TGCGCCAGCAGCTTACAGGGTTATGAGCAGTTCTTC
CASSLQGYEQFF
>TRBV7-2|few|TRBJ2-2|TRBD1
TGTGCCAGCAGCTCCCAGGGGGCAAGATACACCGGGGAGCTGTTTTTT
CASSSQGARYTGELFF
>TRBV9|.|TRBJ1-1|TRBD1
TGTGCCAGCAGCAGGAGACAGGGAGGAATCACTGAAGCTTTCTTT
CASSRRQGGITEAFF
>TRBV7-2|.|TRBJ1-2|TRBD1
TGTGCCAGCAGCTTAGGACAGGGCTATGGCTACACCTTC
CASSLGQGYGYTF
>TRBV29-1|.|TRBJ2-5|.
TGCAGCGTTGACAGGGTCTCCCGAGAGACCCAGTACTTC
CSVDRVSRETQYF
>TRBV28|.|TRBJ1-1|TRBD1
TGTGCCAGCAGTCTCAGGGGGCTGGCTGAAGCTTTCTTT
CASSLRGLAEAFF
>TRBV30|.|TRBJ2-5|.
TGTGCCGGAGGGGCGATCGAGACCCAGTACTTC
CAGGAIETQYF
>TRBV28|.|TRBJ1-1|TRBD1
TGTGCCAGCAGTTCTGTGACAGGGGGGTTGACTGAAGCTTTCTTT
CASSSVTGGLTEAFF
>TRBV7-8|.|TRBJ2-1|TRBD2
TGTGCCAGCAGCCCTAGCGGGGCCTACAATGAGCAGTTCTTC
CASSPSGAYNEQFF
>TRBV27|.|TRBJ1-6|.
TGTGCCAGCACCCTAGGGGGAAATTCACCCCTCCACTTT
CASTLGGNSPLHF
>TRBV29-1|.|TRBJ1-2|.
TGCAGCGGAAGGCAGGACTTAAACTATGGCTACACCTTC
CSGRQDLNYGYTF
>TRBV6-9|.|TRBJ2-7|.
TGTGCCAGCAGTTACCATCGCCGACGGACAGTCGTGAACCCCTACGAGCAGTACTTC
CASSYHRRRTVVNPYEQYF
>TRBV5-1|.|TRBJ2-2|.
TGCGCCAGCAGCTTACGACAGACTAACACCGGGGAGCTGTTTTTT
CASSLRQTNTGELFF
>TRBV10-3|.|TRBJ1-1|TRBD1
TGTGCCATCAGTGCAGGGACAGGGAGTTTATTTAACGGAGCTTTCTTT
CAISAGTGSLFNGAFF
>TRBV19|.|TRBJ2-5|TRBD1
TGTGCCAGTAGTATAGGGGGACAGGGTTGGGAGACCCAGTACTTC
CASSIGGQGWETQYF
>TRBV7-9|.|TRBJ2-2|.
TGTGCCAGCAGCTTAACCTTCACAGGGAACACCGGGGAGCTGTTTTTT
CASSLTFTGNTGELFF
>TRBV28|.|TRBJ2-1|.
TGTGCCAGCAGTTTTCAGGGGCCCGAGAACAATGAGCAGTTCTTC
CASSFQGPENNEQFF
>TRBV7-9|.|TRBJ2-7|.
TGTGCCAGCAGTTACACCAGGGGAAATGTCTACGAGCAGTACTTC
CASSYTRGNVYEQYF
>TRBV11-2|.|TRBJ1-1|.
TGTGCCAGCAGCCCTCGGGGGGGGATCGAACCAGCTTTCTTT
CASSPRGGIEPAFF
>TRBV28|.|TRBJ1-5|.
TGTGCCAGCAGGCCCAGAGACAGAAAACAACATTTT
CASRPRDRKQHF
>TRBV27|.|TRBJ1-2|.
TGTGCCAGCAGTTTATCGCAGGCTGGGGCAGGAATAAATGGCTACACCTTC
CASSLSQAGAGINGYTF
>TRBV10-3|once|TRBJ1-5|.
TGTGCCATCAGTGAGGTTCCCGGGTTCAATCAGCCCCAGCATTTT
CAISEVPGFNQPQHF
>TRBV10-3|once|TRBJ1-5|TRBD1
TGTGCCATCAGTGATCTAGGGGGCAGGAGCAATCAGCCCCAGCATTTT
CAISDLGGRSNQPQHF
>TRBV19|.|TRBJ2-1|.
TGTGCCAGTAGTATATGGTCGGGATCCTACAATGAGCAGTTCTTC
CASSIWSGSYNEQFF
>TRBV19|.|TRBJ1-1|TRBD1
TGTGCCAGTAGGACAGGGACCACGAACACTGAAGCTTTCTTT
CASRTGTTNTEAFF